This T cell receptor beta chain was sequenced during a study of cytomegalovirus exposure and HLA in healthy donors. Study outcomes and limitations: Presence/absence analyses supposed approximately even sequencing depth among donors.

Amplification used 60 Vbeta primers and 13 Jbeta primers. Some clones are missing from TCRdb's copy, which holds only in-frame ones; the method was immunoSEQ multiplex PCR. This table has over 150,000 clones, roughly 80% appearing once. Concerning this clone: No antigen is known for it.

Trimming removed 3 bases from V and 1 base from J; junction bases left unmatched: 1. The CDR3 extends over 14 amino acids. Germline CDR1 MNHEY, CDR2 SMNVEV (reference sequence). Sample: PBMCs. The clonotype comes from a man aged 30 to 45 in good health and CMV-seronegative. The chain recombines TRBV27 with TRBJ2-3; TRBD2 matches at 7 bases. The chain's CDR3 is CASSFGGGTDTQYF. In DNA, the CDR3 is TGTGCCAGCAGTTTTGGGGGGGGCACAGATACGCAGTATTTT.